This T cell receptor (beta chain) was captured in a study of Ad26.COV2.S vaccination and SARS-CoV-2 variants. Background on the study: In the COV1001 trial, the donor was in the Ad26.COV2.S arm. Participants got Ad26.COV2.S intramuscularly, once or twice 56 days apart. Study-level points and caveats: Vaccine and placebo recipients had similar non-spike TCR breadth.

A word on this clone: Its antigen is as yet unknown.

The treatment is: about 20 received Ad26.COV2.S at low or high dose, single or two shots; about 5 received placebo; per-sample allocation not given. On day 63 after the first injection, vaccine and placebo recipients gave samples. In Boston, an adult donor aged 18-55 years took part. V was clipped by 6 bases and J by 3 bases; unmatched bases: 7. CDR3 length equals 16 residues. Germline CDR1 is KGHSH and CDR2 is LQKENI. TCRdb's table, derived via immunoSEQ multiplex PCR, lists solely in-frame clones and lacks some. The sample has some 420,000 clones; around 87% are singletons. The sequencing here drew on peripheral blood, taken in a trial of Ad26.COV2.S vaccine versus placebo. This TCR was recovered from a person between 18 and 65 years old who received the Ad26.COV2.S COVID-19 vaccine or a placebo. The chain has TRBV18 and TRBJ2-2; 10 bases agree with TRBD1. The CDR3 bases are TGTGCCAGCTCCACCCGGGACAGGGGAGACACCGGGGAGCTGTTTTTT. Protein: CASSTRDRGDTGELFF.